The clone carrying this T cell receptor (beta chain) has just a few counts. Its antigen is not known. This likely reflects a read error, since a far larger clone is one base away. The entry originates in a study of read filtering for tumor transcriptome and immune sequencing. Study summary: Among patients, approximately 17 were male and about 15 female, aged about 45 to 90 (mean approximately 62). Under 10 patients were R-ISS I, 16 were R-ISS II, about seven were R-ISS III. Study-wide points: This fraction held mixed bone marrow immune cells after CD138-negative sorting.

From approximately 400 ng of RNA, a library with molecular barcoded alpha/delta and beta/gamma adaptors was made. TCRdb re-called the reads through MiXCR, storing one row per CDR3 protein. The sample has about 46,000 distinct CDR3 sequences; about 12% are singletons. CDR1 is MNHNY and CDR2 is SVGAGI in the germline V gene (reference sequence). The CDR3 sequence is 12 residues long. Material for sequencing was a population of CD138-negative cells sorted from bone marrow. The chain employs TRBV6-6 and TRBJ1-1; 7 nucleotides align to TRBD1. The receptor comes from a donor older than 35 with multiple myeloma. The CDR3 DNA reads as TGTGTCAGCAGCCCAACGACAGGGGAAGCTTTCTTT. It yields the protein CVSSPTTGEAFF.